The next 15 T cell receptor beta chains were all read from a single sample in a study of blood T cell repertoires in COVID-19. Clones were read by immunoSEQ multiplex PCR, and TCRdb kept only the in-frame ones, dropping some. The sample lists hundreds of thousands of clones; 80% to 90% were seen once. The sample consisted of PBMCs or T cells enriched from blood (not recorded which). All receptors derive from a man aged 25-45 years who had recovered from COVID-19.

J is TRBJ2-1 and V is TRBV11-2; TRBD2 might be the D (6 bases). The CDR3 runs 15 residues. The germline V gene has CDR1 SGHAT and CDR2 FQNNGV. Trimming took off 3 bases at V and 4 bases at J, with 13 bases between the two ends. The CDR3 coding sequence is TGTGCCAGCAGCTTCCGACTAGTGCTTTACAATGAGCAGTTCTTC. It encodes CASSFRLVLYNEQFF.

The chain links TRBV6-5 to TRBJ1-3, with D tentatively TRBD1 (5 bases). V was clipped by 0 bases and J by 4 bases, with 13 bases between them. The CDR3 extends over 16 amino acids. Germline CDR1 is MNHEY and CDR2 is SVGAGI. The CDR3 DNA reads as TGTGCCAGCAGTTACTCGATCTGGGGCACGGGAAACACCATATATTTT. It encodes CASSYSIWGTGNTIYF.

CDR3 loop: CASSQVPGTGNTIYF. CDR3 nucleotides: TGTGCCAGCAGCCAAGTGCCAGGAACGGGAAACACCATATATTTT. The V gene is TRBV14, the J gene TRBJ1-3; D is ambiguous. This CDR3 is 15 amino acids long. Trimming stripped 1 base from V and 4 bases from J, with 11 bases between. The germline CDR1 and CDR2 sequences are SGHDN and FVKESK.

Only one count was recorded for this clone. The chain is built from TRBV27 and TRBJ2-7; TRBD2 aligns across 7 bases. The CDR3 runs 15 residues. Germline V lookup: CDR1 MNHEY, CDR2 SMNVEV (reference sequence). V lost 4 bases to trimming and J lost 3 bases; unmatched junction nucleotides: 9. The CDR3 region is CASSSPDAGDYEQYF. DNA for the CDR3: TGTGCCAGCAGTTCCCCCGATGCGGGAGACTACGAGCAGTACTTC.

The CDR3 sequence is CASRGTGVGSPLHF. The CDR3 coding sequence is TGTGCCAGCAGGGGGACAGGGGTTGGTTCACCCCTCCACTTT. This chain joins TRBV27 and TRBJ1-6, with 10 nucleotides matching TRBD1. The CDR3 is 14 amino acids. The trim removed 6 bases at V and 9 bases at J, leaving 5 bases unmatched. Germline CDR1 MNHEY, CDR2 SMNVEV (reference sequence).

The gene calls are TRBV30 and TRBJ2-2, with 10 bases fitting TRBD2. Per the germline V gene, CDR1 is GTSNPN and CDR2 is SVGIG (reference sequence). V lost 4 bases to trimming and J lost 3 bases; unmatched junction nucleotides: 5. The CDR3 has 15 residues. CDR3 sequence: CAWTSGSLHTGELFF. The CDR3 nucleotides read TGTGCCTGGACTAGCGGGAGTCTTCACACCGGGGAGCTGTTTTTT.

The chain has TRBV7-9 and TRBJ2-5; the D gene is possibly TRBD1 (6 bases). Germline-derived CDR1 and CDR2 are SEHNR and FQNEAQ (reference sequence). Trimming cost V 5 bases and J 5 bases, with 18 bases left between them. This CDR3 spans 15 amino acids. The CDR3 loop reads CASSPGQSVSETQYF. The CDR3 DNA is TGTGCCAGCAGCCCAGGACAGTCTGTATCTGAGACCCAGTACTTC. Filled out from reference TRBV7-9 and TRBJ2-5, the complete variable domain reads DTGVSQNPRHKITKRGQNVTFRCDPISEHNRLYWYRQTLGQGPEFLTYFQNEAQLEKSRLLSDRFSAERPKGSFSTLEIQRTEQGDSAMYLCASSPGQSVSETQYFGPGTRLLVL.

The chain joins TRBV6-5 to TRBJ2-3; unclear D gene. The CDR3 runs to 14 residues. The V gene lost 0 bases and the J gene lost 9 bases, with 13 bases spanning the gap. Germline CDR1 MNHEY, CDR2 SVGAGI. The chain's CDR3 is CASSYSPTWSTQYF. The CDR3 coding sequence is TGTGCCAGCAGTTACTCTCCGACCTGGAGCACGCAGTATTTT.

This chain joins TRBV3-1 (or the pseudogene TRBV3-2) and TRBJ2-2; D gene ambiguous. Per the germline V gene, CDR1 is LGHDT and CDR2 is YNNKEL (reference sequence). This CDR3 comprises 13 residues. V gave up 0 bases and J gave up 4 bases, with 3 bases separating them. Here the CDR3 DNA reads TGTGCCAGCAGCCAAGACCTCACCGGGGAGCTGTTTTTT. Translated: CASSQDLTGELFF.

This rearrangement joins TRBV24-1 to TRBJ1-1, with TRBD1 matching 7 bases. Trimming took 5 bases from V and 3 from J; bases not matched to a gene: 8. This CDR3 contains 15 residues. Germline V gene lookup returns CDR1 KGHDR and CDR2 SFDVKD. The CDR3 nucleotides are TGTGCCACCAGTGCCTCCGCGCAGGGGGACACTGAAGCTTTCTTT. Translating it yields CATSASAQGDTEAFF.

The gene calls are TRBV6-5 and TRBJ2-7; weak D call: TRBD1 (6 bases). V dropped 5 bases and J dropped 7 bases, with 21 bases sitting between them. The CDR3 spans 15 residues. Germline CDR1 is MNHEY and CDR2 is SVGAGI. CDR3 in DNA: TGTGCCAGCAGTACCAAACCCGGGACACAAGGGGAGCAGTACTTC. Translation gives CASSTKPGTQGEQYF.

Regarding this clone: An end of the junction does not agree with germline; a read error may underlie this. The rearrangement links TRBV6-5 to TRBJ2-7, with D possibly being TRBD1 (6 bases). Germline CDR1 is MNHEY and CDR2 is SVGAGI. The CDR3 consists of 13 residues. CDR3 bases: TGTGCCAGCAGTGACTCCGGGACACGCGAGCAGTACTTC. This encodes CASSDSGTREQYF.

The chain couples TRBV28 to TRBJ2-7, with 7 nucleotides matching TRBD2. The germline V gene encodes CDR1 MDHEN and CDR2 SYDVKM. The CDR3 has 14 residues. With V trimmed by 11 bases and J by 3 bases, 13 bases remained unmatched. The CDR3 DNA reads as TGTGCCTTCAGTCAAGCGGGAAACTTCTACGAGCAGTACTTC. This gives the protein CAFSQAGNFYEQYF.

The chain combines TRBV19 with TRBJ2-1; 7 bases map to TRBD1. Trimming took 5 bases from V and 6 from J; bases not matched to a gene: 7. The CDR3 is made up of 14 amino acids. Germline CDR1 and CDR2: LNHDA and SQIVND (reference sequence). The CDR3 bases are TGTGCCAGTAGTGCCTTGGGACAGCTCAATGAGCAGTTCTTC. This codes for CASSALGQLNEQFF.

The chain recombines TRBV27 with TRBJ2-7; TRBD1 matches 10 bases. The CDR3 consists of 16 residues. The trim removed 5 bases at V and 3 bases at J, leaving 10 bases unmatched. CDR1 and CDR2 (germline): MNHEY, SMNVEV (reference sequence). For the CDR3, the DNA is TGTGCCAGCAGTCGCTTCTCGGGACAGGGGATCTACGAGCAGTACTTC. Its translation is CASSRFSGQGIYEQYF.